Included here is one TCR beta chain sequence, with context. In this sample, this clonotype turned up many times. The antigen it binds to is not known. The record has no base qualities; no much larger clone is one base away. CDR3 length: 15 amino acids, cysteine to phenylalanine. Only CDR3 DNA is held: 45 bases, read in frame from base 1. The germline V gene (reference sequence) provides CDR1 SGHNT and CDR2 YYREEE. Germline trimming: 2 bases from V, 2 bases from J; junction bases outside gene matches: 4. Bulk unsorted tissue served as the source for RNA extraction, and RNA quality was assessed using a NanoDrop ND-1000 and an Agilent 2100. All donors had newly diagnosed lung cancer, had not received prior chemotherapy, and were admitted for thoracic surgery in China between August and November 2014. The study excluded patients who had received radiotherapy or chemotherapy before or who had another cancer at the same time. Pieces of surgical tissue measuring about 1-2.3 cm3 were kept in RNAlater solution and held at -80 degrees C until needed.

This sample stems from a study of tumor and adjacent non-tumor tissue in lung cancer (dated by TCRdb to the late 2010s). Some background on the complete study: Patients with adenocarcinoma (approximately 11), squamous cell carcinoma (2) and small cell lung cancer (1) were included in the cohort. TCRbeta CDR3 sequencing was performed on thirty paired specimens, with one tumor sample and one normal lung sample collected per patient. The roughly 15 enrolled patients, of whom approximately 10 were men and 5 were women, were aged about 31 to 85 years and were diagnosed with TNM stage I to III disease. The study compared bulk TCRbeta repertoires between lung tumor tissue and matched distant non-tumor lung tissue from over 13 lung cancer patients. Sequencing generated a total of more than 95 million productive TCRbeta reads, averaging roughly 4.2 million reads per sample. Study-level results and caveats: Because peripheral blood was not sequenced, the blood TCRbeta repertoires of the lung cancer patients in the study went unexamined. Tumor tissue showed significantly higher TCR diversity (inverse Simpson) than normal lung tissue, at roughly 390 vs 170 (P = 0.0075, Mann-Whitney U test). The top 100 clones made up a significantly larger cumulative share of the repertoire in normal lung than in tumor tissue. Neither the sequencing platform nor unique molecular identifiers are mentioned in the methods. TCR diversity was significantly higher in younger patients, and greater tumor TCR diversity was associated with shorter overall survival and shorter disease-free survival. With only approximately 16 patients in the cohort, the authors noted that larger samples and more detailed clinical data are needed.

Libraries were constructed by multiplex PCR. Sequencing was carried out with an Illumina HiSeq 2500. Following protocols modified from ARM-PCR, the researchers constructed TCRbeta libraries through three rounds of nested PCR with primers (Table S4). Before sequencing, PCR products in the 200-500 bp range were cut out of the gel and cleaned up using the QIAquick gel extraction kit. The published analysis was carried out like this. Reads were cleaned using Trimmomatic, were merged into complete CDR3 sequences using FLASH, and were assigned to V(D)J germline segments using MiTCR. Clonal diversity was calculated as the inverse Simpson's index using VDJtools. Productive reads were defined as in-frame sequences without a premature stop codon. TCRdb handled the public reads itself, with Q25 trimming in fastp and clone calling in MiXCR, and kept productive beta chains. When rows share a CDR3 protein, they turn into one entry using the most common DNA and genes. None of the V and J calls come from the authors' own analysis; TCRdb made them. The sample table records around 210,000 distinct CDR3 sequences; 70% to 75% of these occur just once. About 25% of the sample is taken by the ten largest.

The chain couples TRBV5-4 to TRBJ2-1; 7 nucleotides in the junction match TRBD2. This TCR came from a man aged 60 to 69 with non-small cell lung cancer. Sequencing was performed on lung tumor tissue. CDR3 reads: CASSFIAGAYNEQFF. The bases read TGTGCCAGCAGCTTTATTGCGGGAGCCTACAATGAGCAGTTCTTC.